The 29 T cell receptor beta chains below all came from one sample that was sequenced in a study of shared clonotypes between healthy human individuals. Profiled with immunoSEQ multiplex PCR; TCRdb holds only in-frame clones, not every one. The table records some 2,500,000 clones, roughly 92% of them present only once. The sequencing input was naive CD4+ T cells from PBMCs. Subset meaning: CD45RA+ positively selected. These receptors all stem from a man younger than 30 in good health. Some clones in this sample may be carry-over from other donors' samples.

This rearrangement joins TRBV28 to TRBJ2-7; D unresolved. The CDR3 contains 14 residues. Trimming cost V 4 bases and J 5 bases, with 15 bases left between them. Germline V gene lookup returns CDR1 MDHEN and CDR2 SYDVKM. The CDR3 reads CASSSQERFNEQYF. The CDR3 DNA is TGTGCCAGCAGTTCCCAGGAAAGGTTCAACGAGCAGTACTTC.

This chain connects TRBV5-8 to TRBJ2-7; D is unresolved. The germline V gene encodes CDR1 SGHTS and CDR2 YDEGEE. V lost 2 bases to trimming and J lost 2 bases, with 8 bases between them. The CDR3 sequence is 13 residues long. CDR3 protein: CASSFGQTYEQYF. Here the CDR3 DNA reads TGTGCCAGCAGCTTTGGTCAAACCTACGAGCAGTACTTC. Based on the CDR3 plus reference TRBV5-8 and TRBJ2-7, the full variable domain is EAGVTQSPTHLIKTRGQQATLRCSPISGHTSVYWYQQALGLGLQFLLWYDEGEERNRGNFPPRFSGRQFPNYSSELNVNALELEDSALYLCASSFGQTYEQYFGPGTRLTVT.

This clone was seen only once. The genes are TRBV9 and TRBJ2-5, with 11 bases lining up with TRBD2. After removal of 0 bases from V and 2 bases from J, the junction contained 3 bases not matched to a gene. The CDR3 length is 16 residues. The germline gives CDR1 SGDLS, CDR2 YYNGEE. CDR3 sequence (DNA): TGTGCCAGCAGCGTAGCTACTAGCGGGAGTCAAGAGACCCAGTACTTC. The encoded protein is CASSVATSGSQETQYF.

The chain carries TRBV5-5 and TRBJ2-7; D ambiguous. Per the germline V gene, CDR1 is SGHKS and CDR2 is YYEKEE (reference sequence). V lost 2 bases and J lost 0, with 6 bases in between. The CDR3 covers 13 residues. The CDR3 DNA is TGTGCCAGCAGCTTTTCCAACTCCTACGAGCAGTACTTC. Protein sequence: CASSFSNSYEQYF.

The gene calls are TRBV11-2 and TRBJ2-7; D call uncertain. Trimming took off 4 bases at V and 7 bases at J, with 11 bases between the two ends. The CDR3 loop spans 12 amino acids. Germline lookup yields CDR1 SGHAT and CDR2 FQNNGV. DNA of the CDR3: TGTGCCAGCAGCTCCTCTTTGGATGAGCAGTACTTC. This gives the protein CASSSSLDEQYF.

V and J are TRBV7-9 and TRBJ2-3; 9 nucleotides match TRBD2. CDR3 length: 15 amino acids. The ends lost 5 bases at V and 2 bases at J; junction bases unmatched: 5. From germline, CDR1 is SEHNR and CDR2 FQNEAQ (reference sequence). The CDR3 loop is CASSPRTSATDTQYF. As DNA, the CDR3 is TGTGCCAGCAGCCCCAGGACTAGCGCCACAGATACGCAGTATTTT. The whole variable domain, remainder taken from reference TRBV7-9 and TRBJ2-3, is DTGVSQNPRHKITKRGQNVTFRCDPISEHNRLYWYRQTLGQGPEFLTYFQNEAQLEKSRLLSDRFSAERPKGSFSTLEIQRTEQGDSAMYLCASSPRTSATDTQYFGPGTRLTVL.

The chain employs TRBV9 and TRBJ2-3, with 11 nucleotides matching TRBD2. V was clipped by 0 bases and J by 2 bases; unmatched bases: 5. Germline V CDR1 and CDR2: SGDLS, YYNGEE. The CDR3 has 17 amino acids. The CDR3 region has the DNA TGTGCCAGCAGCGTAGGTAGCGGGAGGGCCCTCACAGATACGCAGTATTTT. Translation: CASSVGSGRALTDTQYF.

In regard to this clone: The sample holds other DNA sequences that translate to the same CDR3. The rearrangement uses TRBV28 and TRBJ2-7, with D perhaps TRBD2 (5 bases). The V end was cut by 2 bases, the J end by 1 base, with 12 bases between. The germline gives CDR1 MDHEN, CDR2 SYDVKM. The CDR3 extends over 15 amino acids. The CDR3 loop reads CASSLAGGLSYEQYF. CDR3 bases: TGTGCCAGCAGTTTAGCAGGAGGCCTTTCCTACGAGCAGTACTTC.

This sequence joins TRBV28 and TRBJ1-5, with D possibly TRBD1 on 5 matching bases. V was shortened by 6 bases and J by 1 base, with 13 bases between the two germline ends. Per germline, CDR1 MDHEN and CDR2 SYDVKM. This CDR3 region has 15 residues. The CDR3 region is CASRRGDGSNQPQHF. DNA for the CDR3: TGTGCCAGCAGACGTGGGGACGGAAGCAATCAGCCCCAGCATTTT. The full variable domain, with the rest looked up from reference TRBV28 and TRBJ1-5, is DVKVTQSSRYLVKRTGEKVFLECVQDMDHENMFWYRQDPGLGLRLIYFSYDVKMKEKGDIPEGYSVSREKKERFSLILESASTNQTSMYLCASRRGDGSNQPQHFGDGTRLSIL.

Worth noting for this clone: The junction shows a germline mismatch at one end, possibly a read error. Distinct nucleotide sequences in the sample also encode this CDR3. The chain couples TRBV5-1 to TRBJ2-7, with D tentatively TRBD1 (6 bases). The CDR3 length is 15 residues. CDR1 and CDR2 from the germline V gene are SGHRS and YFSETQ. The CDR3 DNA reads TGCGCCAGCAGCTCGGCGACAGGAGCAACCTACGAACAGTACTTC. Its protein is CASSSATGATYEQYF.

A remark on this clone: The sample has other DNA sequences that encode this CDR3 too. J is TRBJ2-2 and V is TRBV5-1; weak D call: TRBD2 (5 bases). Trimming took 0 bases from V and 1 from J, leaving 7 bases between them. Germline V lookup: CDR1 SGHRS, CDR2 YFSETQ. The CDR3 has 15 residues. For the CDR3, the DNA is TGCGCCAGCAGCTTGGGCGGGTGGAACACCGGGGAGCTGTTTTTT. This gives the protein CASSLGGWNTGELFF.

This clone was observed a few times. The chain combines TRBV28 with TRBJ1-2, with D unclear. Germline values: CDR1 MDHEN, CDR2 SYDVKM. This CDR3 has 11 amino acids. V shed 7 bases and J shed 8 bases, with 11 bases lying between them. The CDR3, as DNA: TGTGCCAGCATGCAAAGTGTGGGCTACACCTTC. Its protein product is CASMQSVGYTF.

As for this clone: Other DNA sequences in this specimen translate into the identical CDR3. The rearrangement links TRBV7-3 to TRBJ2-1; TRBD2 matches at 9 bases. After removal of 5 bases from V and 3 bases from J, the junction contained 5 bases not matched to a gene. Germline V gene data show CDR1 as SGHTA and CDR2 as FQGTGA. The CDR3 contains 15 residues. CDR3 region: CASSPGLAVYNEQFF. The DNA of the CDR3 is TGTGCCAGCAGCCCGGGACTAGCCGTCTACAATGAGCAGTTCTTC.

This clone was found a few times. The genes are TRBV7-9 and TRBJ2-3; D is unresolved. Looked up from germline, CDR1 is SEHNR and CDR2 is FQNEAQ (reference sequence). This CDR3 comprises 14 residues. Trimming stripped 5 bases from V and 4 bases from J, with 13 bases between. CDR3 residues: CASSQRLVADTQYF. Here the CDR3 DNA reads TGTGCCAGCAGCCAAAGGTTGGTCGCAGATACGCAGTATTTT.

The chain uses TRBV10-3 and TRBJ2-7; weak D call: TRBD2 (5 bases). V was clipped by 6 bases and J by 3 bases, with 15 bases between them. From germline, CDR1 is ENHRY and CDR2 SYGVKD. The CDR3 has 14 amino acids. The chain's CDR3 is CAISLGLFIYEQYF. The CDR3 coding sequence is TGTGCCATCAGCCTAGGACTCTTTATCTACGAGCAGTACTTC.

The CDR3, as DNA: TGTGCCAGCAGCTTGGAGGGTGCTAATTCACCCCTCCACTTT. Translation: CASSLEGANSPLHF. This rearrangement joins TRBV7-9 to TRBJ1-6; D is undetermined. CDR3 size: 14 residues. V was cut by 3 bases and J by 6 bases, with 9 bases left in between. CDR1 and CDR2 from the germline V gene are SEHNR and FQNEAQ (reference sequence).

In DNA, the CDR3 is TGTGCCACCAGCAGGGGGTTGGCGGGAGTAGGGGAGACCCAGTACTTC. Translation gives CATSRGLAGVGETQYF. The rearrangement uses TRBV15 and TRBJ2-5; 7 bases fit TRBD2. This CDR3 spans 16 amino acids. With 3 bases clipped from V and 5 bases from J, the junction kept 12 bases outside the gene matches. CDR1 and CDR2 from the germline V gene are LNHNV and YYDKDF (reference sequence).

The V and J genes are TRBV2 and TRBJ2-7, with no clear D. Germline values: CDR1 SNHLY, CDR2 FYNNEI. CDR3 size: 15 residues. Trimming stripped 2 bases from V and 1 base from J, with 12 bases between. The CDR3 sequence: CASSESAGTSYEQYF. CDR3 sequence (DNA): TGTGCCAGCAGTGAATCGGCAGGCACTTCCTACGAGCAGTACTTC.

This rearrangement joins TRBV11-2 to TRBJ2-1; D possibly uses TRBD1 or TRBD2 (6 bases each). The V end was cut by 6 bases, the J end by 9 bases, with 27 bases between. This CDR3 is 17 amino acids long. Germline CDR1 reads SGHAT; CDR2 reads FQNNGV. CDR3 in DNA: TGTGCCAGCAGTCACGCGATCGGACTGGAGGGGGTTGGTGAGCAGTTCTTC. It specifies CASSHAIGLEGVGEQFF.

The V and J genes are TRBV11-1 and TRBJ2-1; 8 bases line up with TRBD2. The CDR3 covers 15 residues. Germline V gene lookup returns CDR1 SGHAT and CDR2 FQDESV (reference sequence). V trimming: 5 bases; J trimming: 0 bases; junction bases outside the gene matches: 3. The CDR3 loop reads CASSSSGDSYNEQFF. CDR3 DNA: TGTGCCAGCAGCAGTAGCGGGGACTCCTACAATGAGCAGTTCTTC. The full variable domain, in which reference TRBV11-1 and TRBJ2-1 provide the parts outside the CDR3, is EAEVAQSPRYKITEKSQAVAFWCDPISGHATLYWYRQILGQGPELLVQFQDESVVDDSQLPKDRFSAERLKGVDSTLKIQPAELGDSAMYLCASSSSGDSYNEQFFGPGTRLTVL.

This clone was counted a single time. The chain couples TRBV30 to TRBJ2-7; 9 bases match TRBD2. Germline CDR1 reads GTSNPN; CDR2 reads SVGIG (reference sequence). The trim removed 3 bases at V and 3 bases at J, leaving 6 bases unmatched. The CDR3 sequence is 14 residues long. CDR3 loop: CAWSLIAGDYEQYF. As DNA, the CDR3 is TGTGCCTGGAGCCTTATAGCGGGAGACTACGAGCAGTACTTC.

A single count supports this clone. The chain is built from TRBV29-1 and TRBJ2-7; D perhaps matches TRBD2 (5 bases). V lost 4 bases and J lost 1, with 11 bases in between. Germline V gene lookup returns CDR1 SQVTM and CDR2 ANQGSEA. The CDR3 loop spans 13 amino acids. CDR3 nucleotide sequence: TGCAGCGTTGGAGGGCGACATTCCTACGAGCAGTACTTC. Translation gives CSVGGRHSYEQYF.

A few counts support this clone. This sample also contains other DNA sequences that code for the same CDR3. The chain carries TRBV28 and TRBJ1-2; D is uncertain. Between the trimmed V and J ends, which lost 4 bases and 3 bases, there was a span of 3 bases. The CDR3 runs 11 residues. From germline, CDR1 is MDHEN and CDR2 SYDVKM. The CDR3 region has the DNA TGTGCCAGCAGTTCGGACTATGGCTACACCTTC. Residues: CASSSDYGYTF.

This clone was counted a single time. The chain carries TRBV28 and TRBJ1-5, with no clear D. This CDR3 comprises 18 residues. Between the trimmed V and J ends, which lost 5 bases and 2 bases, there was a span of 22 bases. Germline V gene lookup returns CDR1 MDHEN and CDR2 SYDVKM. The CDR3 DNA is TGTGCCAGCAGTACCCGTGCCGACTTATTCCGGGGCAATCAGCCCCAGCATTTT. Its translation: CASSTRADLFRGNQPQHF. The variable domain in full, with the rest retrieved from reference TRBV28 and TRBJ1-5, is DVKVTQSSRYLVKRTGEKVFLECVQDMDHENMFWYRQDPGLGLRLIYFSYDVKMKEKGDIPEGYSVSREKKERFSLILESASTNQTSMYLCASSTRADLFRGNQPQHFGDGTRLSIL.

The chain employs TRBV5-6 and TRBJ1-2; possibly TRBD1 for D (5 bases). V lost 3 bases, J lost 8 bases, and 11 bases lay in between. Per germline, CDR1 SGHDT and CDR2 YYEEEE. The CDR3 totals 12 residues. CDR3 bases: TGTGCCAGCAGCTATTTGGGACGGGGCTACACCTTC. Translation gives CASSYLGRGYTF.

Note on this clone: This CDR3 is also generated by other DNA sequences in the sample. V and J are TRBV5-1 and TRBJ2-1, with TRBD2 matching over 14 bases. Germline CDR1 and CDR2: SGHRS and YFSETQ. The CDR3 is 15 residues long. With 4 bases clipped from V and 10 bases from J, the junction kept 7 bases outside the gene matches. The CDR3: CASSPGLAGVGEQFF. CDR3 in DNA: TGCGCCAGCAGCCCGGGACTAGCGGGAGTAGGGGAGCAGTTCTTC.

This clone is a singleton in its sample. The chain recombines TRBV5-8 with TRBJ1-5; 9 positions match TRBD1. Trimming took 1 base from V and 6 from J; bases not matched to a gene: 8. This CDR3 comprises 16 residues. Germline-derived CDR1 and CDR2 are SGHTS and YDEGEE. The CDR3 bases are TGTGCCAGCAGCTTGCTGTTGGGACAGGGCGGTCAGCCCCAGCATTTT. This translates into CASSLLLGQGGQPQHF. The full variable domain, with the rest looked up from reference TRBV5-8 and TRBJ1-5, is EAGVTQSPTHLIKTRGQQATLRCSPISGHTSVYWYQQALGLGLQFLLWYDEGEERNRGNFPPRFSGRQFPNYSSELNVNALELEDSALYLCASSLLLGQGGQPQHFGDGTRLSIL.

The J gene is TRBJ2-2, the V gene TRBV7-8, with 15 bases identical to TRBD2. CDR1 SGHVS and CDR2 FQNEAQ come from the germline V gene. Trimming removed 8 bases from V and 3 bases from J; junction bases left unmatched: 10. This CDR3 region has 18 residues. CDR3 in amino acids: CASLEGLAGGRDTGELFF. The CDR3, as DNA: TGTGCCAGCTTGGAGGGACTAGCGGGAGGAAGGGACACCGGGGAGCTGTTTTTT.

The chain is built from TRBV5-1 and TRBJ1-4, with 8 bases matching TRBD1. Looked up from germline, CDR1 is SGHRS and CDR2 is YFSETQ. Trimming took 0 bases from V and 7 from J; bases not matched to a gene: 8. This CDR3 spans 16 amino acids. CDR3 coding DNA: TGCGCCAGCAGCTTGGGAACCGGGACAGGCCCTGAAAAACTGTTTTTT. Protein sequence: CASSLGTGTGPEKLFF.